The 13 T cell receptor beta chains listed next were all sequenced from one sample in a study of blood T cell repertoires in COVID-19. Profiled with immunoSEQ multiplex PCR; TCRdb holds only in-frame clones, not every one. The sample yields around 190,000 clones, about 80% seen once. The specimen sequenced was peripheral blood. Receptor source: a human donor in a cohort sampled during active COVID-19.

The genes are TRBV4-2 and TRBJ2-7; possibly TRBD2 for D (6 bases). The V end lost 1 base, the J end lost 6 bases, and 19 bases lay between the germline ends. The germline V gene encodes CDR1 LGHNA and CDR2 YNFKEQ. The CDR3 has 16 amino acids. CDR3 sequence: CASSQVPSEGGSEQYF. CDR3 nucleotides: TGTGCCAGCAGCCAAGTCCCCAGCGAGGGAGGAAGCGAGCAGTACTTC.

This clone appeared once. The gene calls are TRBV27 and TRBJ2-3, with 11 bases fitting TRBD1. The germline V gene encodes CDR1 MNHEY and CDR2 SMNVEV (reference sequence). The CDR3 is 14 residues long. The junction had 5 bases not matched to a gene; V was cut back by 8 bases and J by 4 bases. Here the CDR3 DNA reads TGTGCCAGCGGCGGGACAGGGGGGGCAGATACGCAGTATTTT. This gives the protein CASGGTGGADTQYF.

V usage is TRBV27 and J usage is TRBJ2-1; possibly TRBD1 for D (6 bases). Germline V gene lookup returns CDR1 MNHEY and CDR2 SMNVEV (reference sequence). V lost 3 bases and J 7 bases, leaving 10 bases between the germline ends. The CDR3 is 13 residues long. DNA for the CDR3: TGTGCCAGCAGTTTGGACAGTAGAAATGAGCAGTTCTTC. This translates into CASSLDSRNEQFF.

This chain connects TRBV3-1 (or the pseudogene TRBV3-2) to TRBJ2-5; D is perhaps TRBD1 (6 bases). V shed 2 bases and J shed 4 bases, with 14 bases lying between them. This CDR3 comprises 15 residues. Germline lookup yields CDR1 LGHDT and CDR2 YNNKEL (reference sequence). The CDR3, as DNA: TGTGCCAGCAGCCAACCAAAACAGGGTGGAGAGACCCAGTACTTC. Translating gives CASSQPKQGGETQYF.

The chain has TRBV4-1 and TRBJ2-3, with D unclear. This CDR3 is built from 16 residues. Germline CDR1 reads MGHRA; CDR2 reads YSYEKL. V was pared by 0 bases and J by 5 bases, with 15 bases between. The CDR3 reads CASSQDHGFYLDTQYF. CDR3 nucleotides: TGCGCCAGCAGCCAAGATCACGGGTTTTACTTAGATACGCAGTATTTT.

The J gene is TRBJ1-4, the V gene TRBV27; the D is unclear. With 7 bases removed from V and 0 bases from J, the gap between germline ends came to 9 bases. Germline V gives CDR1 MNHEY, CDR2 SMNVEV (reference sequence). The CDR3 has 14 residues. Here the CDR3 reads CASKKTATNEKLFF. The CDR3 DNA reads TGTGCCAGCAAAAAAACTGCAACTAATGAAAAACTGTTTTTT.

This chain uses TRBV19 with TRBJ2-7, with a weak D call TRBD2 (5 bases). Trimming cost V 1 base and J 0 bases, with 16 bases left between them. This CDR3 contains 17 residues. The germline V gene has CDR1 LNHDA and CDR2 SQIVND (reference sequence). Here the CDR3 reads CASSIVLQDLSSYEQYF. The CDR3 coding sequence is TGTGCCAGTAGTATAGTTCTGCAGGACTTGAGCTCCTACGAGCAGTACTTC.

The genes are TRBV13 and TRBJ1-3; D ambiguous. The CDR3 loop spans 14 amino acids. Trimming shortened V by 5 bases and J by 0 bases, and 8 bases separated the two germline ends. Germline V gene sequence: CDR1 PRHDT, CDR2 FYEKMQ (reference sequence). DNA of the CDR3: TGTGCCAGCAGCCGGAGAGGCTCTGGAAACACCATATATTTT. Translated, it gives CASSRRGSGNTIYF.

The CDR3 nucleotides read TGTGCCAGCAGCTTCAACAGGGTAAGCTCCTACGAGCAGTACTTC. Encoded protein: CASSFNRVSSYEQYF. The genes are TRBV11-2 and TRBJ2-7, with D possibly TRBD1 on 6 matching bases. The CDR3 consists of 15 residues. V shed 3 bases and J shed 0 bases, with 12 bases lying between them. Germline V gene lookup returns CDR1 SGHAT and CDR2 FQNNGV.

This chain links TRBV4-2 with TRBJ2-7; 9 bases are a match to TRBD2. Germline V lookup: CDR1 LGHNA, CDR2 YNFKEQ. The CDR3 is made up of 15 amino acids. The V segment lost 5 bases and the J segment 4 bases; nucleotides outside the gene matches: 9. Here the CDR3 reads CASSTGRGGPYEQYF. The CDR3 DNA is TGTGCCAGCAGCACGGGGCGGGGGGGCCCTTACGAGCAGTACTTC.

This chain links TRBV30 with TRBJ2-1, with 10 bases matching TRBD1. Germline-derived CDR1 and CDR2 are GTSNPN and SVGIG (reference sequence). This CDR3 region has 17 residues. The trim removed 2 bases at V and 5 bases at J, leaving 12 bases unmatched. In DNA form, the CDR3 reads TGTGCCTGGAGTCCGAGGGCCGGGACAGGGGTCGACAATGAGCAGTTCTTC. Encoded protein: CAWSPRAGTGVDNEQFF.

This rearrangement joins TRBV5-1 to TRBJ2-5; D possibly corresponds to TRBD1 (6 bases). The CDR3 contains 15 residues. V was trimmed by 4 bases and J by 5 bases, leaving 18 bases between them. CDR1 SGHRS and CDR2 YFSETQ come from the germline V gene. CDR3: CASSRETGMSETQYF. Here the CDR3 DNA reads TGCGCCAGCAGCAGAGAAACAGGGATGAGTGAGACCCAGTACTTC.

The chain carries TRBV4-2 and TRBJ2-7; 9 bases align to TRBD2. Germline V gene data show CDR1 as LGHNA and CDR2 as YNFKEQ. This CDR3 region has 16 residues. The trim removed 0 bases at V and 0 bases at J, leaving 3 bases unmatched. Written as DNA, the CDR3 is TGTGCCAGCAGCCAAGATCTAGCGGGGCGCTCCTACGAGCAGTACTTC. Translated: CASSQDLAGRSYEQYF.